Listed here are 8 T cell receptor beta chains from one sample, sequenced in a study of T cell responses to AZD1222 COVID-19 vaccine. Some clones are missing from TCRdb's copy, which holds only in-frame ones; the method was immunoSEQ multiplex PCR. The sample has around 99,000 clones; around nine tenths are singletons. Specimen: peripheral blood, collected on day 0 of AZD1222 vaccination. The receptors derive from an adult in good health.

This rearrangement joins TRBV11-3 to TRBJ1-6; perhaps TRBD1 as D (5 bases). Germline V gives CDR1 SGHNT, CDR2 YENEEA. The CDR3 runs 15 residues. V dropped 3 bases and J dropped 10 bases, with 16 bases sitting between them. CDR3: CASSFDSGSGSPLHF. For the CDR3, the DNA is TGTGCCAGCAGCTTCGACAGCGGATCCGGATCACCCCTCCACTTT.

J is TRBJ2-3 and V is TRBV27; 13 bases match TRBD2. Unmatched junction bases numbered 6, after V lost 3 bases and J lost 6 bases. Germline CDR1 is MNHEY and CDR2 is SMNVEV (reference sequence). The CDR3 contains 16 residues. The CDR3 DNA is TGTGCCAGCAGTTTTCAGGGACTAGCGGGGCGTGATACGCAGTATTTT. Its protein is CASSFQGLAGRDTQYF.

The chain is built from TRBV5-3 and TRBJ1-5; D is perhaps TRBD1 (5 bases). TRBV5-3 is filed as an ORF, its function uncertain. The CDR3 contains 14 residues. Trimming left V 4 bases short and J 1 base short, with 9 bases between. The CDR3 DNA is TGTGCCAGAAGCCCTCAGGGCAGCAATCAGCCCCAGCATTTT. This gives the protein CARSPQGSNQPQHF.

J is TRBJ1-3 and V is TRBV11-1, with D perhaps TRBD1 (5 bases). The CDR3 loop spans 15 amino acids. Per the germline V gene, CDR1 is SGHAT and CDR2 is FQDESV (reference sequence). V lost 3 bases, J lost 0 bases, and 9 bases lay in between. CDR3 amino acids: CASSLAGTSGNTIYF. The CDR3 nucleotides read TGTGCCAGCAGCTTGGCAGGGACCTCTGGAAACACCATATATTTT.

This clone was seen only a few times. This sequence joins TRBV7-9 and TRBJ2-5, with D unresolved. CDR1 is SEHNR, CDR2 FQNEAQ, per germline (reference sequence). V lost 1 base and J 5 bases, leaving 17 bases between the germline ends. There are 16 residues in the CDR3. The chain's CDR3 is CASSLVLLGPFETQYF. The CDR3, as DNA: TGTGCCAGCAGCTTAGTTCTGCTAGGCCCTTTCGAGACCCAGTACTTC.

The V gene is TRBV9, the J gene TRBJ2-1; D might be TRBD1 (7 bases). CDR3 length: 18 amino acids. CDR1 and CDR2 from the germline V gene are SGDLS and YYNGEE. V was pared by 2 bases and J by 1 base, with 19 bases between. The CDR3 nucleotides read TGTGCCAGCAGCGTGTTAGCAGGGGGGTTAGGGTCCTACAATGAGCAGTTCTTC. This codes for CASSVLAGGLGSYNEQFF.

The rearrangement joins TRBV15 to TRBJ2-1; 8 positions agree with TRBD1. The germline gives CDR1 LNHNV, CDR2 YYDKDF (reference sequence). Losses at the gene ends were 2 bases for V and 8 bases for J; bases not matched to a gene: 8. The CDR3 extends over 15 amino acids. CDR3: CATSRNRGRSDEQFF. The CDR3 DNA sequence: TGTGCCACCAGCAGAAACAGGGGGAGGAGCGATGAGCAGTTCTTC.

The genes are TRBV10-3 and TRBJ2-7; 7 bases map to TRBD1. In germline, CDR1 is ENHRY, CDR2 SYGVKD. V lost 0 bases to trimming and J lost 2 bases; unmatched junction nucleotides: 10. This CDR3 has 17 amino acids. CDR3 amino acids: CAISESPTGAATYEQYF. The CDR3 coding sequence is TGTGCCATCAGTGAGTCGCCCACAGGGGCCGCTACCTACGAGCAGTACTTC.